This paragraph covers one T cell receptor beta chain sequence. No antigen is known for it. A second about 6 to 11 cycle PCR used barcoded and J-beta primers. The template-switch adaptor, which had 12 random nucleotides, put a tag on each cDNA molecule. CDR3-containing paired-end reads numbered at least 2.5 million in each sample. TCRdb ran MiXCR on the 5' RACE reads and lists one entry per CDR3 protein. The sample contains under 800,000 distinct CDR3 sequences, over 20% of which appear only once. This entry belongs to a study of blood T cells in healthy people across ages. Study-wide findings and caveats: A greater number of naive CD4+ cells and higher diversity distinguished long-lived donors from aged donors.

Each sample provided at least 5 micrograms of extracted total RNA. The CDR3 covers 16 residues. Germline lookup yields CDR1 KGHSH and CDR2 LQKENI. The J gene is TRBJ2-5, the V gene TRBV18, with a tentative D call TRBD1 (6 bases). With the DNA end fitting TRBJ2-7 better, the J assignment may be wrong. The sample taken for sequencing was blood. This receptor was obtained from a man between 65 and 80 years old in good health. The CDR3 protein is CASSPGVARGINEQYF. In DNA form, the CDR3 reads TGTGCCAGCTCACCAGGTGTCGCGAGGGGGATAAACGAGCAGTACTTC.